This TCR beta chain was identified during a study of PD-1 blockade in classical Hodgkin lymphoma. Assay: immunoSEQ multiplex PCR; the TCRdb copy retains only in-frame clones and omits some. The sample shows 41,000 or so clones, approximately 67% of them seen only once. This sample's time point: cycle 4 day 1 (C4D1), after more than 5 weeks of nivolumab. Relapse after autologous stem cell transplantation occurred in every patient, and brentuximab vedotin exposure varied. Trimming took off 5 bases at V and 11 bases at J, with 19 bases between the two ends. The CDR3 is 15 residues long. Germline CDR1 reads ENHRY; CDR2 reads SYGVKD.

The gene calls are TRBV10-3 and TRBJ1-6; D might be TRBD1 (5 bases). The receptor was derived from a human donor with classical Hodgkin lymphoma. The source was peripheral blood mononuclear cells (PBMCs), collected before the fourth cycle of nivolumab. The CDR3 is CAISPAGTAITPLHF. CDR3 DNA sequence: TGTGCCATCAGTCCCGCCGGGACGGCTATAACACCCCTCCACTTT.